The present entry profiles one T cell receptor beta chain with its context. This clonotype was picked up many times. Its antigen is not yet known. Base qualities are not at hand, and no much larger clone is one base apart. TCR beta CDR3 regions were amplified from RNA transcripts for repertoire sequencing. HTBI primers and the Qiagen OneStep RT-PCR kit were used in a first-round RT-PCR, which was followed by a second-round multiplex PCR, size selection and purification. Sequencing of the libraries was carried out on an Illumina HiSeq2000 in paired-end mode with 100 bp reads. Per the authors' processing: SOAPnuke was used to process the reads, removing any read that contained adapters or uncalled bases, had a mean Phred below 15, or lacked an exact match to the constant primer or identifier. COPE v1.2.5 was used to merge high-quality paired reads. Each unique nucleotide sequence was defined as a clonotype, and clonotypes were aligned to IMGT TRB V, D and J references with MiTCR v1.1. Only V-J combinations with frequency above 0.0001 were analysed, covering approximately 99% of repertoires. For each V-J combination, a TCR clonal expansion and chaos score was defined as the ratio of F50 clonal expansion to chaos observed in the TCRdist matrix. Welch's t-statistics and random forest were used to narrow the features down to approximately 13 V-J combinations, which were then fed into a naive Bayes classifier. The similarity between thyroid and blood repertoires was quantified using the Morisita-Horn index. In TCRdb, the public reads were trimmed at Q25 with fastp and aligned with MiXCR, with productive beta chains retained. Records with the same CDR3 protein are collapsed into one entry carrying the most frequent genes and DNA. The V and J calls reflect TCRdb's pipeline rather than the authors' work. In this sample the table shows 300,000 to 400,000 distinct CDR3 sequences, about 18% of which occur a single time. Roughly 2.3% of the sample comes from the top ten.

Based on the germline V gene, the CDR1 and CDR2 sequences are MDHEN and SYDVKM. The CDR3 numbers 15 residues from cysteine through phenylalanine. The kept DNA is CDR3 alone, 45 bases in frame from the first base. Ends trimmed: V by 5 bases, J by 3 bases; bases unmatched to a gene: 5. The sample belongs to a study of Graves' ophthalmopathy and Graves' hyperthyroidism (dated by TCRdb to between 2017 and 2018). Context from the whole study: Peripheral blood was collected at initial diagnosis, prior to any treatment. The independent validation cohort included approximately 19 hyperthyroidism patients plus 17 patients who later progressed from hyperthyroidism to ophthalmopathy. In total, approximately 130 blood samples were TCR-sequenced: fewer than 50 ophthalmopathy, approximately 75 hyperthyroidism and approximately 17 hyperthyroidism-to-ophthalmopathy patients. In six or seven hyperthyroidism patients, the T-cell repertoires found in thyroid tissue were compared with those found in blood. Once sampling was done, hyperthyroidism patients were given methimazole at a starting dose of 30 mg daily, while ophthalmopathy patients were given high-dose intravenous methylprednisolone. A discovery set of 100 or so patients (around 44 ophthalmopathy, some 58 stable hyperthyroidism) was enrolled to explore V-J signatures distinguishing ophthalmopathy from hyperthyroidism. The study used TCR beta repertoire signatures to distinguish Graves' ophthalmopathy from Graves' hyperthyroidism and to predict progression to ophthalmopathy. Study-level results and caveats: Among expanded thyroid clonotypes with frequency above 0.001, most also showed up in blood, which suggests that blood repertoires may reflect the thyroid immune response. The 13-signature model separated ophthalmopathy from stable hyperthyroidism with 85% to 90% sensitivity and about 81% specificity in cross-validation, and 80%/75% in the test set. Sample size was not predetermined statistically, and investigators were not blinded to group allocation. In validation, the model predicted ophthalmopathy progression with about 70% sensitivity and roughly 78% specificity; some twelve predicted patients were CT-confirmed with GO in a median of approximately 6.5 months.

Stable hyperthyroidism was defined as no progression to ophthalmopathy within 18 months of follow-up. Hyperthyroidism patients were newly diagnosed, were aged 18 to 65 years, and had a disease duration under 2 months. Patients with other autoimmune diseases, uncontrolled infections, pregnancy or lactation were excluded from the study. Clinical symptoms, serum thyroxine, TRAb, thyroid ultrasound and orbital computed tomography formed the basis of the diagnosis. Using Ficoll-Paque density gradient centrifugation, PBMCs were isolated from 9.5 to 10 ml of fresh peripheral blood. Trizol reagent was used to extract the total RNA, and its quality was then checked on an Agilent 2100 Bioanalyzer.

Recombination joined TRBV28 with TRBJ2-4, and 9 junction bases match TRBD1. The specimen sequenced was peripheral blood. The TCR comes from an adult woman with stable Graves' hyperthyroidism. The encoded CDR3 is CASSRQGEVKNIQYF. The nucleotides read TGTGCCAGCAGTCGACAGGGGGAAGTCAAAAACATTCAGTACTTC.